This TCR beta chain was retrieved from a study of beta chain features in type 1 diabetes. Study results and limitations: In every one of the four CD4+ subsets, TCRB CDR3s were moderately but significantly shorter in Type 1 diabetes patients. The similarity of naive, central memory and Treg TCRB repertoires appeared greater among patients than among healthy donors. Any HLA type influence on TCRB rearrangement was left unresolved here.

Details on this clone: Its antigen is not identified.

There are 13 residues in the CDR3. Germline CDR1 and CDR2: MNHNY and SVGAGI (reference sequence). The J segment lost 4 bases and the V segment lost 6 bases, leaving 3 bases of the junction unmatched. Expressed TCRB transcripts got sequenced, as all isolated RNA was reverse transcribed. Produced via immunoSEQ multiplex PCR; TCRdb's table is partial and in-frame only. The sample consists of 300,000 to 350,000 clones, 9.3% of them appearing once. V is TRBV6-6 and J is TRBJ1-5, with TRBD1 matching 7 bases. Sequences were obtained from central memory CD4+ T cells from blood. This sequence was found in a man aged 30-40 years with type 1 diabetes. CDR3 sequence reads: CASRGTENQPQHF. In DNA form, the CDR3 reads TGTGCCAGCAGAGGGACAGAGAATCAGCCCCAGCATTTT.